The sequence of this TCR beta chain was determined in a study of tumor-infiltrating lymphocytes in primary liver carcinoma. CDR3 length: 16 amino acids. Germline assignment: CDR1 LNHDA and CDR2 SQIVND (reference sequence). V lost 7 bases to trimming and J lost 7 bases; unmatched junction nucleotides: 12. Starting material for RNA and DNA co-extraction consisted of roughly 17-31 mg of unsorted bulk tissue. Subjects presented with primary liver carcinoma managed by surgical resection. Over 80% of the cells were viable tumor cells in every tumor sample. Starting material of 500 to 600 ng total RNA yielded TCR beta cDNA via a constant-region primer. A slightly modified ARM-PCR protocol with three nested multiplex PCR rounds produced these TCR beta libraries. The first two PCR rounds used TRBV1-TRBV30 forward primers with a C-beta reverse primer, roughly 11 cycles each. TCRdb redid the calling of the multiplex PCR reads with MiXCR, one entry per CDR3 protein. The sample lists 95,000 to 100,000 distinct CDR3 sequences; around 73% were seen once.

This TCR was sampled from a woman aged 55 to 70 with primary liver carcinoma and hepatitis B virus infection. The sample consisted of liver tumor tissue from sampling region 2. Regarding subset: tumor region T2, inferior pole. The V gene is TRBV19, the J gene TRBJ1-6; 8 positions match TRBD1. The CDR3 nucleotides read TGTGCCAGTACCAGTACAGGGGGTCGCGCGAATTCACCCCTCCACTTT. It specifies CASTSTGGRANSPLHF.